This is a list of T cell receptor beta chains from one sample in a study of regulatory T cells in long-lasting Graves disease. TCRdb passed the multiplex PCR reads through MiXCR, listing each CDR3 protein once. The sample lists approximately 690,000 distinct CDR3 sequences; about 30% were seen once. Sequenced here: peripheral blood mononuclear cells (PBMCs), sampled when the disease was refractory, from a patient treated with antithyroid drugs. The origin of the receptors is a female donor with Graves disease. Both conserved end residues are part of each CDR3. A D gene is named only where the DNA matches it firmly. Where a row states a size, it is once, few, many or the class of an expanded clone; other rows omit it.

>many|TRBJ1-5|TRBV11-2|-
CASSSMADSNQPQHF
TGTGCCAGCAGCAGTATGGCGGATAGCAATCAGCCCCAGCATTTT
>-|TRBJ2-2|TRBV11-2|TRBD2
CASGDIAGGSTGELFF
TGTGCCAGCGGCGACATAGCGGGAGGGAGCACCGGGGAGCTGTTTTTT
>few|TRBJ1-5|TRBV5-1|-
CASSLAVGDPQHF
TGCGCCAGCAGCTTGGCCGTGGGGGATCCCCAGCATTTT
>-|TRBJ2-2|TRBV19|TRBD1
CASSVADRANTGELFF
TGTGCCAGTAGTGTAGCGGACAGGGCGAACACCGGGGAGCTGTTTTTT
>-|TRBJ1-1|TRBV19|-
CASSISRGTEAFF
TGTGCCAGTAGTATCTCCAGGGGTACTGAAGCTTTCTTT
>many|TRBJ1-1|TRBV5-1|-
CASSLELNTEAFF
TGTGCCAGCAGCTTAGAACTGAACACTGAAGCTTTCTTT
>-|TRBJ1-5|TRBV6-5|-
CASSYFDSNQPQHF
TGTGCCAGCAGTTACTTTGATAGCAATCAGCCCCAGCATTTT
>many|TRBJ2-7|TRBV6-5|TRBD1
CASSYRTGSSYEQYF
TGTGCCAGCAGTTACCGGACAGGGAGCTCCTACGAGCAGTACTTC
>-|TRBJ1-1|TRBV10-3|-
CASSYSIRAPAGTEAFF
TGTGCCAGCAGTTACTCGATACGGGCCCCCGCGGGCACTGAAGCTTTCTTT
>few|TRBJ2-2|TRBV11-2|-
CASSFPYPGGGENTGELFF
TGTGCCAGCAGCTTCCCGTACCCTGGAGGGGGCGAGAACACCGGGGAGCTGTTTTTT
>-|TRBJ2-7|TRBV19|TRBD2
CASRSIAGSNYEQYF
TGTGCCAGTAGAAGCATAGCGGGGAGTAACTACGAGCAGTACTTC
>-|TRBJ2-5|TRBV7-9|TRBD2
CASTLAGGGETQYF
TGTGCCAGCACCTTAGCGGGAGGCGGAGAGACCCAGTACTTC
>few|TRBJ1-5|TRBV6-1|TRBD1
CASSEWGTGANQPQHF
TGTGCCAGCAGTGAATGGGGGACAGGGGCCAATCAGCCCCAGCATTTT
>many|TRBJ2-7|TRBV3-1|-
CASSQDWSEQYF
TGTGCCAGCAGCCAAGATTGGAGCGAGCAGTACTTC
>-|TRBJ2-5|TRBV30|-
CAWSPIQGRGGETQYF
TGTGCCTGGAGTCCCATTCAGGGCAGGGGGGGGGAGACCCAGTACTTC
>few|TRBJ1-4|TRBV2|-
CASINTNEKLFF
TGTGCCAGCATAAACACTAATGAAAAACTGTTTTTT
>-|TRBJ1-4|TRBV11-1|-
CASSRGIGYEKLFF
TGTGCCAGCAGCCGGGGGATCGGTTATGAAAAACTGTTTTTT
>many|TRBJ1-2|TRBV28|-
CASSLFGEEVYGYTF
TGTGCCAGCAGTTTATTTGGGGAGGAGGTCTATGGCTACACCTTC
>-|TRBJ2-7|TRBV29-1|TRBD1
CSVEEWDSPSSYEQYF
TGCAGCGTTGAAGAGTGGGACAGCCCGAGCTCCTACGAGCAGTACTTC
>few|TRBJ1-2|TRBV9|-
CASSGQSGPGYGYTF
TGTGCCAGCAGCGGACAGTCAGGGCCGGGCTATGGCTACACCTTC
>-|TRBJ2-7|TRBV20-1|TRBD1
CSALTGGSTYEQYF
TGCAGTGCACTTACAGGGGGCTCAACCTACGAGCAGTACTTC
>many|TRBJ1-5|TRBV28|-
CASSSYLQGPQPQHF
TGTGCCAGCAGTTCTTACTTACAGGGCCCTCAGCCCCAGCATTTT
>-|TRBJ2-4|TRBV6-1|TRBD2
CASIKREGSRNIQYF
TGTGCCAGCATCAAAAGGGAGGGATCGCGAAACATTCAGTACTTC
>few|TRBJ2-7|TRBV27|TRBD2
CASSLSLTSGRWYEQYF
TGTGCCAGCAGTTTATCTCTAACTAGCGGGAGATGGTACGAGCAGTACTTC
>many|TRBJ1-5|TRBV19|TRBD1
CASSTRDRGNQPQHF
TGTGCCAGCAGTACCCGGGACAGGGGCAATCAGCCCCAGCATTTT
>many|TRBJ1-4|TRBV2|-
CASSEVQPSTNEKLFF
TGTGCCAGCAGTGAGGTCCAGCCCTCGACTAATGAAAAACTGTTTTTT
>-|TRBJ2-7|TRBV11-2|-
CASTLRQGSAYEQYF
TGTGCCAGCACCCTCCGGCAGGGGTCAGCCTACGAGCAGTACTTC
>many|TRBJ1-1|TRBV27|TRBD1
CASGDRGGGRLTEAFF
TGTGCCAGCGGAGACAGGGGTGGGGGGCGGCTGACTGAAGCTTTCTTT
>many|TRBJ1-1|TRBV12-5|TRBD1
CASGPVTGEVAEAFF
TGTGCTAGTGGCCCAGTGACAGGGGAGGTAGCTGAAGCTTTCTTT
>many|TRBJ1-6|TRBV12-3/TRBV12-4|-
CASTPGLTYNSPLHF
TGTGCCAGCACCCCGGGTCTAACCTATAATTCACCCCTCCACTTT
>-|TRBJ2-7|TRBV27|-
CASSSSVYEQYF
TGTGCCAGCAGTTCATCCGTCTACGAGCAGTACTTC
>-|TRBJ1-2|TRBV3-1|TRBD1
CASSQDLDRIYGYPF
TGTGCCAGCAGCCAAGATCTGGACAGGATCTATGGCTACCCCTTC